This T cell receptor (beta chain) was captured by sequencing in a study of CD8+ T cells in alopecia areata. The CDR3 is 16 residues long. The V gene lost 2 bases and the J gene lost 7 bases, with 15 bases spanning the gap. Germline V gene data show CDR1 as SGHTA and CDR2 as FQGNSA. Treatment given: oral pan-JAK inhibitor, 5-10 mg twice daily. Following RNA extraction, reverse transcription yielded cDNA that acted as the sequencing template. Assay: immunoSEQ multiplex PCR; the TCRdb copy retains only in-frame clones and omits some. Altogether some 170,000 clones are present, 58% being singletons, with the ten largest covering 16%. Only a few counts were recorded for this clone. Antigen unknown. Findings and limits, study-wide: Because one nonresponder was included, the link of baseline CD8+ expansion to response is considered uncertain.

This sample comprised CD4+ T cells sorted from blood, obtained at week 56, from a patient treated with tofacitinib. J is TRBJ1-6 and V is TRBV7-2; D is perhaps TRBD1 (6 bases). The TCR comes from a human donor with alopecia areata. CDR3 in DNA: TGTGCCAGCAGCTTAACCCTTGACAGGCTGAATTCACCCCTCCACTTT. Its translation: CASSLTLDRLNSPLHF.